This T cell receptor beta chain emerged from a study of cytomegalovirus exposure and HLA in healthy donors. Across the study: HLA-typed donors contributed 65 million to 95 million unique TCRs, which were held in an early data release.

The PCR used 60 Vbeta and 13 Jbeta primers. Libraries were prepared by immunoSEQ multiplex PCR; TCRdb keeps only in-frame clonotypes and omits some of them. The data show approximately 160,000 clones, about three quarters seen once. Looked up from germline, CDR1 is SGHTA and CDR2 is FQGTGA. This CDR3 region has 16 residues. Trimming shortened V by 1 base and J by 0 bases, and 11 bases separated the two germline ends. Healthy bone marrow donors made up the cohort. This sequence was found in a woman in her 40s in good health and CMV-seropositive. The V call is TRBV7-3, the J call TRBJ2-3, with D uncertain. Sequencing input: PBMCs. Here the CDR3 DNA reads TGTGCCAGCAGCTTAAACCCGACACCTAGCACAGATACGCAGTATTTT. The encoded protein is CASSLNPTPSTDTQYF.